Each of the 17 T cell receptor beta chains below was sequenced from the same sample in a study of beta chain features in type 1 diabetes. The study reverse transcribed the entire isolated RNA, so it sequenced expressed TCRB transcripts. The table came from immunoSEQ multiplex PCR; TCRdb's copy has only in-frame clones and leaves some out. The sample has 620,000 or so clones; roughly 15% are singletons. Sequenced material: naive CD4+ T cells from blood. The receptor set was obtained from a man between 18 and 29 years old in good health.

The chain carries TRBV6-5 and TRBJ2-1; D unresolved. Germline V gene sequence: CDR1 MNHEY, CDR2 SVGAGI. The CDR3 is made up of 14 amino acids. The ends were cut back, 8 bases at V and 5 bases at J, with 16 bases in the middle. The CDR3 protein is CASGGTRTHNEQFF. Here the CDR3 DNA reads TGTGCCAGCGGTGGTACGAGGACCCACAATGAGCAGTTCTTC.

This rearrangement joins TRBV7-2 to TRBJ2-1; 11 nucleotides agree with TRBD2. Per the germline V gene, CDR1 is SGHTA and CDR2 is FQGNSA. This CDR3 has 16 residues. J lost 3 bases, V lost 4 bases, and 5 bases had no gene match. The CDR3 reads CASSSKLAGVYNEQFF. CDR3 sequence (DNA): TGTGCCAGCAGCTCCAAACTAGCGGGGGTCTACAATGAGCAGTTCTTC. The full variable domain, its missing parts supplied by reference TRBV7-2 and TRBJ2-1, is GAGVSQSPSNKVTEKGKDVELRCDPISGHTALYWYRQSLGQGLEFLIYFQGNSAPDKSGLPSDRFSAERTGGSVSTLTIQRTQQEDSAVYLCASSSKLAGVYNEQFFGPGTRLTVL.

There are a few counts of this clone. The chain combines TRBV29-1 with TRBJ2-3, with 7 bases matching TRBD2. Germline CDR1 and CDR2: SQVTM and ANQGSEA. V shed 7 bases, J shed 4 bases, and the junction held 11 bases outside the gene matches. The length of the CDR3 is 14 residues. The CDR3 here is CSGLLALGSDTQYF. The CDR3, as DNA: TGCAGCGGCCTACTAGCGTTGGGTTCAGATACGCAGTATTTT.

This clone turned up a few times. In DNA form, the CDR3 reads TGTGCCAGCAGCCCGACAGGGGTTTTCTATGGCTACACCTTC. Translated, it gives CASSPTGVFYGYTF. The chain couples TRBV6-5 to TRBJ1-2; 8 bases are a match to TRBD1. With 6 bases clipped from V and 4 bases from J, the junction kept 7 bases outside the gene matches. Germline V gene sequence: CDR1 MNHEY, CDR2 SVGAGI. The CDR3 totals 14 residues.

This clone came up a few times. This chain connects TRBV25-1 to TRBJ2-2; 8 positions match TRBD1. V was clipped by 6 bases and J by 6 bases; unmatched bases: 6. This CDR3 comprises 14 residues. Looked up from germline, CDR1 is MGHDK and CDR2 is SYGVNS. This CDR3 reads CASRGQGAAGELFF. In nucleotides, the CDR3 is TGTGCCAGCAGGGGGCAGGGGGCCGCCGGGGAGCTGTTTTTT.

This chain uses TRBV4-1 with TRBJ2-3; perhaps TRBD2 as D (6 bases). Trimming pared 2 bases from V and 0 bases from J, leaving 15 bases between. Germline-derived CDR1 and CDR2 are MGHRA and YSYEKL. The CDR3 runs to 17 residues. The CDR3, as DNA: TGCGCCAGCAGCCAACCCCGGCGGGGAGCGAGCACAGATACGCAGTATTTT. As protein: CASSQPRRGASTDTQYF.

The table lists this clone with a few counts. The chain's CDR3 is CASNKQGNGNQPQHF. The DNA of the CDR3 is TGTGCCAGCAACAAGCAGGGAAATGGCAATCAGCCCCAGCATTTT. The chain combines TRBV27 with TRBJ1-5; the D gene is possibly TRBD1 (5 bases). This CDR3 has 15 residues. The V end was cut by 7 bases, the J end by 2 bases, with 15 bases between. The V gene's germline CDR1 is MNHEY and CDR2 SMNVEV (reference sequence).

This chain uses TRBV28 with TRBJ2-3, with D uncertain. V gave up 4 bases and J gave up 11 bases, with 10 bases separating them. Germline V gene sequence: CDR1 MDHEN, CDR2 SYDVKM. This CDR3 region has 11 residues. The CDR3 loop reads CASSWSFKQYF. In DNA form, the CDR3 reads TGTGCCAGCAGTTGGAGCTTTAAGCAGTATTTT.

The sample holds a few counts of this clone. V is TRBV2 and J is TRBJ1-1; D is unresolved. V was trimmed by 7 bases and J by 1 base, leaving 13 bases between them. There are 14 residues in the CDR3. Germline lookup yields CDR1 SNHLY and CDR2 FYNNEI. CDR3 DNA: TGTGCCAGCACCCAAAGGGCTCAGAACACTGAAGCTTTCTTT. Its protein is CASTQRAQNTEAFF.

J is TRBJ2-7 and V is TRBV5-1; 9 nucleotides line up with TRBD1. CDR3 length: 16 amino acids. Trimming cost V 4 bases and J 7 bases; bases outside gene matches: 15. Germline V gives CDR1 SGHRS, CDR2 YFSETQ. The CDR3 sequence: CASSQDPVRTGVEQYF. CDR3 DNA sequence: TGCGCCAGCAGCCAAGACCCCGTTCGGACAGGGGTAGAGCAGTACTTC.

This clone was picked up a small number of times. The genes are TRBV11-2 and TRBJ2-4; D is uncertain. Trimming removed 3 bases at V and 0 bases at J, with 9 bases between. Germline CDR1 SGHAT, CDR2 FQNNGV. The length of the CDR3 is 15 residues. The CDR3 protein is CASSFSSLAKNIQYF. The CDR3 nucleotides are TGTGCCAGCAGCTTTTCCTCCCTAGCCAAAAACATTCAGTACTTC.

The J gene is TRBJ1-1, the V gene TRBV5-4; D remains unclear. V lost 6 bases, J lost 2 bases, and 14 bases lay in between. The CDR3 has 14 residues. The germline CDR1 and CDR2 sequences are SGHNT and YYREEE (reference sequence). The CDR3 spells CASTPRAGNTEAFF. CDR3 bases: TGTGCCAGCACCCCGAGGGCAGGAAACACTGAAGCTTTCTTT.

This clone was recorded a few times. The rearrangement joins TRBV28 to TRBJ2-7; D is unclear. CDR1 and CDR2 (germline): MDHEN, SYDVKM. The CDR3 extends over 12 amino acids. Between the trimmed V and J ends, which lost 6 bases and 3 bases, there was a span of 9 bases. Here the CDR3 DNA reads TGTGCCAGCAGGGACCTTTTCTACGAGCAGTACTTC. This gives the protein CASRDLFYEQYF.

This clone was seen only a few times. The chain's CDR3 is CASSLDGPTQPQHF. The CDR3 DNA reads TGCGCCAGCAGCTTGGATGGCCCGACTCAGCCCCAGCATTTT. This chain links TRBV5-1 with TRBJ1-5, with D hard to call. From germline, CDR1 is SGHRS and CDR2 YFSETQ. V was trimmed by 0 bases and J by 6 bases, leaving 10 bases between them. The CDR3 has 14 residues.

This clone was observed a few times. This chain links TRBV11-2 with TRBJ2-7; D is unresolved. V lost 5 bases and J 2 bases, leaving 13 bases between the germline ends. The CDR3 runs to 14 residues. CDR1 is SGHAT and CDR2 is FQNNGV in the germline V gene. The CDR3 reads CASSRVEITYEQYF. As DNA, the CDR3 is TGTGCCAGCAGCCGAGTGGAAATCACCTACGAGCAGTACTTC.

This chain links TRBV27 with TRBJ2-2; 12 bases are a match to TRBD1. This CDR3 is 19 amino acids long. Trimming removed 5 bases from V and 5 bases from J; junction bases left unmatched: 15. Germline CDR1 and CDR2: MNHEY and SMNVEV (reference sequence). Here the CDR3 DNA reads TGTGCCAGCAGTCCTCGAGGTTCGTCGGGACAGGGGGCAACCGGGGAGCTGTTTTTT. Protein sequence: CASSPRGSSGQGATGELFF.

CDR3 DNA sequence: TGTGCCAGTAGTACGGGGGCGCAGGCCAAAAACATTCAGTACTTC. Translating gives CASSTGAQAKNIQYF. V gene TRBV19 combines with J gene TRBJ2-4, with D perhaps being TRBD1 or TRBD2 (6 bases each). The germline V gene has CDR1 LNHDA and CDR2 SQIVND (reference sequence). CDR3 length equals 15 residues. Trimming shortened V by 4 bases and J by 1 base, and 11 bases separated the two germline ends.